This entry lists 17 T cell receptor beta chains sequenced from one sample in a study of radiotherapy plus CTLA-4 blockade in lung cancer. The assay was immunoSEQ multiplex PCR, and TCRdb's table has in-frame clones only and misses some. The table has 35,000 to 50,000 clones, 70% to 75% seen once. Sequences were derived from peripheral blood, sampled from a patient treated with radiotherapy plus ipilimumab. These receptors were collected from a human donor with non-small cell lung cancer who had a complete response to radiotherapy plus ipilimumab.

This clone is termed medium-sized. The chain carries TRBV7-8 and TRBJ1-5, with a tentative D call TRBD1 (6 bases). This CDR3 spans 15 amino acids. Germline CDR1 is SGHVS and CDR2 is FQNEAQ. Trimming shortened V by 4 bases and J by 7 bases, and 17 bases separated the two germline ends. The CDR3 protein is CASSSGGGVGQPQHF. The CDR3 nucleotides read TGTGCCAGCAGCTCTGGAGGGGGGGTCGGGCAGCCCCAGCATTTT.

The CDR3 here is CASSLYVQGTEAFF. CDR3 bases: TGTGCCAGCAGCTTATACGTCCAGGGGACTGAAGCTTTCTTT. The J gene is TRBJ1-1, the V gene TRBV7-2, with D perhaps TRBD1 (6 bases). The CDR3 spans 14 residues. Trimming shortened V by 2 bases and J by 5 bases, and 12 bases separated the two germline ends. Germline V lookup: CDR1 SGHTA, CDR2 FQGNSA.

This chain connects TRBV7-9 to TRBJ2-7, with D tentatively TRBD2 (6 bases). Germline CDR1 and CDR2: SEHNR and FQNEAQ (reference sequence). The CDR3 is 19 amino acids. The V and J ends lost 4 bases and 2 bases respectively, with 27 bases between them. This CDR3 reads CASSSWGNKQGGQPYEQYF. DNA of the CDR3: TGTGCCAGCAGCTCATGGGGAAATAAGCAGGGAGGCCAACCCTACGAGCAGTACTTC. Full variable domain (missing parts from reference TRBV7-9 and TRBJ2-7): DTGVSQNPRHKITKRGQNVTFRCDPISEHNRLYWYRQTLGQGPEFLTYFQNEAQLEKSRLLSDRFSAERPKGSFSTLEIQRTEQGDSAMYLCASSSWGNKQGGQPYEQYFGPGTRLTVT.

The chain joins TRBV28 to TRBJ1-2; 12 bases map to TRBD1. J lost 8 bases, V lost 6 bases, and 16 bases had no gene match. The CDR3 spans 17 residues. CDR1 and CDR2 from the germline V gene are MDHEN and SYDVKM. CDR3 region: CASSSGPPGQGAQGYTF. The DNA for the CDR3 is TGTGCCAGCAGCTCCGGGCCACCGGGACAGGGGGCTCAAGGCTACACCTTC.

In DNA, the CDR3 is TGCGCCAGCAGCTCCGGGACAGCAAAAGAGACCCAGTACTTC. Translating it yields CASSSGTAKETQYF. The genes are TRBV5-1 and TRBJ2-5; TRBD1 agrees at 7 bases. Looked up from germline, CDR1 is SGHRS and CDR2 is YFSETQ. With 3 bases clipped from V and 3 bases from J, the junction kept 5 bases outside the gene matches. CDR3 length: 14 amino acids.

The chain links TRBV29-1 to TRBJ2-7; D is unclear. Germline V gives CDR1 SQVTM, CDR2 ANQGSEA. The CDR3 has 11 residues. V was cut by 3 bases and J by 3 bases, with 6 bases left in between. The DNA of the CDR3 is TGCAGCGTTGAGAGAGACTACGAGCAGTACTTC. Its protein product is CSVERDYEQYF.

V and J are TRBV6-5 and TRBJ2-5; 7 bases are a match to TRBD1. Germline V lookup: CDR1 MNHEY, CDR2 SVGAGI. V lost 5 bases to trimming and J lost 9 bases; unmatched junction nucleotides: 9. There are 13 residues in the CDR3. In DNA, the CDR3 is TGTGCCAGCAGTGCCCGGGCCCAGGGGGCCCAGTACTTC. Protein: CASSARAQGAQYF.

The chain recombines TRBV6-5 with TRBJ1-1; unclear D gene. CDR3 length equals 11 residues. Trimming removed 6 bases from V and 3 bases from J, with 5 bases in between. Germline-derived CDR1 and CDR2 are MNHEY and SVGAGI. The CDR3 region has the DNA TGTGCCAGCAGGCGGTACACTGAAGCTTTCTTT. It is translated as CASRRYTEAFF.

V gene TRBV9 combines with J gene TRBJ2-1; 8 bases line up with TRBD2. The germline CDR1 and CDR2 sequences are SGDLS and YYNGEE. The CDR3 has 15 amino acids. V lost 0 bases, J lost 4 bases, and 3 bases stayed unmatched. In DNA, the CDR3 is TGTGCCAGCAGCGTAGAACTAGCGGATTACAATGAGCAGTTCTTC. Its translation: CASSVELADYNEQFF.

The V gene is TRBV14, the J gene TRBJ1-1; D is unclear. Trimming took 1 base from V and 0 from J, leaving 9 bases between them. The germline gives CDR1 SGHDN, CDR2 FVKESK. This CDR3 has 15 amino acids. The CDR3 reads CASSQGIAMNTEAFF. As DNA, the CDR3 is TGTGCCAGCAGCCAAGGTATAGCTATGAACACTGAAGCTTTCTTT.

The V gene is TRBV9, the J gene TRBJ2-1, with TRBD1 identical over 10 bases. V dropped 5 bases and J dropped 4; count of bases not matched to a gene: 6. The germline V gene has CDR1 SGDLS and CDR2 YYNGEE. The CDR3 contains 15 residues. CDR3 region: CASRPGQGVYNEQFF. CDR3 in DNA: TGTGCCAGCAGACCCGGACAGGGGGTTTACAATGAGCAGTTCTTC. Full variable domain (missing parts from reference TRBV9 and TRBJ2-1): DSGVTQTPKHLITATGQRVTLRCSPRSGDLSVYWYQQSLDQGLQFLIQYYNGEERAKGNILERFSAQQFPDLHSELNLSSLELGDSALYFCASRPGQGVYNEQFFGPGTRLTVL.

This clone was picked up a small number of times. The CDR3 DNA reads TGTGCAAGTCGCTCAAGTCTCGGCAGGGGAGAGAAGTTTTTT. This encodes CASRSSLGRGEKFF. This chain uses TRBV12-2 with TRBJ1-4; TRBD1, the table's D call, was not compared with the DNA. TRBV12-2 represents a pseudogene. The CDR3 is 14 residues long.

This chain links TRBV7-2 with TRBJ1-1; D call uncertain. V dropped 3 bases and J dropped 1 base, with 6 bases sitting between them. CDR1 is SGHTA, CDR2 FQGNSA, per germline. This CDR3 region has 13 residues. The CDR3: CASSFSPNTEAFF. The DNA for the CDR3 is TGTGCCAGCAGCTTTTCTCCGAACACTGAAGCTTTCTTT. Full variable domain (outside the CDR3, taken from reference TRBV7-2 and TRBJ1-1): GAGVSQSPSNKVTEKGKDVELRCDPISGHTALYWYRQSLGQGLEFLIYFQGNSAPDKSGLPSDRFSAERTGGSVSTLTIQRTQQEDSAVYLCASSFSPNTEAFFGQGTRLTVV.

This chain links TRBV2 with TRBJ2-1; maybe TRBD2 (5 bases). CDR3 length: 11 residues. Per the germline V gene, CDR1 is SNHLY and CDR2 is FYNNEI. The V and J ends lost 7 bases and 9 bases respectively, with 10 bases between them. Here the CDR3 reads CASTRGPEQFF. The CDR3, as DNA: TGTGCCAGCACTCGGGGTCCTGAGCAGTTCTTC.

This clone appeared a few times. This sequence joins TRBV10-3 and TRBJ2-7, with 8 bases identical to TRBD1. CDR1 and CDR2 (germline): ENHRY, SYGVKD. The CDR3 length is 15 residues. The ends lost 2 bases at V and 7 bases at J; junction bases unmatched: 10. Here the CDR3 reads CAISEVQGASSEQYF. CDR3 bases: TGTGCCATCAGTGAGGTGCAGGGGGCATCTAGTGAGCAGTACTTC.

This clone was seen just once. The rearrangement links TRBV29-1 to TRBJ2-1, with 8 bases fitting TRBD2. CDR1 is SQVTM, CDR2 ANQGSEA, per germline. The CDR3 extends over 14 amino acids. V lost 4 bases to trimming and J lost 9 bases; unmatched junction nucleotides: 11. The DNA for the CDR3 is TGCAGCGTTGCGGACGGGAGGGCCACGAGTGAGCAGTTCTTC. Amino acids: CSVADGRATSEQFF.

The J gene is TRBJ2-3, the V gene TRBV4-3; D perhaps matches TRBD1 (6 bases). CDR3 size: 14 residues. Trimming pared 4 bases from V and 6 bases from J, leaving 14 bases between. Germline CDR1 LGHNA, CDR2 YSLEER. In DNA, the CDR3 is TGCGCCAGCAGCCTTGGACAGTTCAAGGATACGCAGTATTTT. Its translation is CASSLGQFKDTQYF.